This T cell receptor (beta chain) came from a study of blood T cells in healthy people across ages. Overall study results and limits: Aged donors had fewer naive CD4+ cells and lower diversity than long-lived donors. The study could not conclusively compare naive and antigen-experienced cells, given its unsorted PBMCs. Not knowing donor CMV status may have confounded expanded clonotype changes.

This clonotype has just one count. The target antigen is unknown. Primed by a sample-barcoded 5' primer and a J-beta primer mix, a second PCR proceeded for 7 to 11 cycles. Each TCR beta cDNA got a 12-nucleotide random molecular identifier. TCRdb re-derived calls from the 5' RACE reads in MiXCR, one entry per CDR3 protein. The sample contains 1.2 million to 1.5 million distinct CDR3 sequences, around 59% of which appear only once. The source material was blood. This receptor was obtained from a young man in good health.

The CDR3 protein is CASSLETANEAFF. In DNA form, the CDR3 reads TGCGCCAGCAGCTTGGAGACAGCCAATGAAGCTTTCTTT. The chain employs TRBV5-1 and TRBJ1-1, with D possibly being TRBD1 (5 bases). This CDR3 region has 13 residues. V lost 0 bases to trimming and J lost 7 bases, with 10 bases between them. Germline V gene lookup returns CDR1 SGHRS and CDR2 YFSETQ.